Below are 29 T cell receptor beta chains sequenced from a single sample in a study of cytotoxic CD8 clonotypes in ibrutinib-treated CLL. This table comes from immunoSEQ multiplex PCR, and its TCRdb copy is limited to in-frame clones, with some not included. The table records 150,000 or so clones, 79% of them present only once. The material sequenced was PBMCs, taken after 12 months of ibrutinib treatment. These receptors all come from a human donor with chronic lymphocytic leukemia.

The chain combines TRBV7-8 with TRBJ2-3, with D possibly being TRBD2 (5 bases). The CDR3 consists of 14 residues. V gave up 0 bases and J gave up 1 base, with 5 bases separating them. CDR1 and CDR2 (germline): SGHVS, FQNEAQ. The CDR3 DNA reads TGTGCCAGCAGCTTAGCTAGCGGCACAGATACGCAGTATTTT. This encodes CASSLASGTDTQYF.

The gene calls are TRBV7-2 and TRBJ1-2, with D uncertain. This CDR3 is built from 14 residues. Trimming left V 7 bases short and J 4 bases short, with 16 bases between. Germline CDR1 SGHTA, CDR2 FQGNSA. In DNA form, the CDR3 reads TGTGCCAGCACACCAGGACGGACGTCCTATGGCTACACCTTC. This gives the protein CASTPGRTSYGYTF.

V is TRBV4-2 and J is TRBJ2-7; the D is unclear. Germline V lookup: CDR1 LGHNA, CDR2 YNFKEQ. This CDR3 region has 14 residues. V lost 1 base and J lost 4, with 11 bases in between. The CDR3, as DNA: TGTGCCAGCAGCCAAGTCGCGTCTTCGTACGAGCAGTACTTC. Protein product: CASSQVASSYEQYF.

This chain uses TRBV27 with TRBJ2-2; D is undetermined. CDR1 is MNHEY, CDR2 SMNVEV, per germline (reference sequence). The germline V and J ends were trimmed by 4 bases and 5 bases, with 5 bases remaining between them. The CDR3 contains 12 residues. The CDR3 here is CASSYVTGELFF. CDR3 coding DNA: TGTGCCAGCAGTTATGTTACCGGGGAGCTGTTTTTT.

This rearrangement joins TRBV6-5 to TRBJ2-7; 11 bases map to TRBD2. The length of the CDR3 is 15 residues. CDR1 and CDR2 from the germline V gene are MNHEY and SVGAGI. The V and J ends lost 5 bases and 4 bases, in that order; junction bases with no gene match: 7. CDR3 in DNA: TGTGCCAGCAGTCCACCGGGACTAGCGGTTTACGAGCAGTACTTC. It codes for CASSPPGLAVYEQYF.

This chain connects TRBV28 to TRBJ1-3, with D maybe TRBD1 (6 bases). This CDR3 has 13 amino acids. Germline assignment: CDR1 MDHEN and CDR2 SYDVKM. Trimming took off 9 bases at V and 0 bases at J, with 9 bases between the two ends. For the CDR3, the DNA is TGTGCCAGGAAGGGGGGCTCTGGAAACACCATATATTTT. It encodes CARKGGSGNTIYF.

The CDR3 loop is CASSPVGSGSYNIQYF. DNA for the CDR3: TGCGCCAGCAGTCCCGTGGGTAGCGGGAGCTATAACATTCAGTACTTC. The V and J genes are TRBV4-3 and TRBJ2-4; TRBD2 agrees at 9 bases. Germline V gene data show CDR1 as LGHNA and CDR2 as YSLEER. Trimming cost V 6 bases and J 7 bases; bases outside gene matches: 13. This CDR3 has 16 amino acids.

This clone was counted a single time. The chain employs TRBV5-4 and TRBJ2-3; D gene ambiguous. CDR3 size: 20 residues. The ends were cut back, 3 bases at V and 3 bases at J, with 29 bases in the middle. CDR1 and CDR2 from the germline V gene are SGHNT and YYREEE (reference sequence). The CDR3, as DNA: TGTGCCAGCAGCTCCCCCAGAACAGACCGTACACCAATCCTGACAGATACGCAGTATTTT. Translation gives CASSSPRTDRTPILTDTQYF.

V is TRBV5-1 and J is TRBJ2-2; D is perhaps TRBD1 or TRBD2 (6 bases each). V was cut by 2 bases and J by 4 bases, with 12 bases left in between. The CDR3 runs 15 residues. Germline-derived CDR1 and CDR2 are SGHRS and YFSETQ. The CDR3 loop reads CASSFGGRSTGELFF. The CDR3 DNA follows: TGCGCCAGCAGCTTTGGGGGGCGTAGCACCGGGGAGCTGTTTTTT.

The rearrangement joins TRBV9 to TRBJ1-4; TRBD1 might be the D (6 bases). This CDR3 has 16 amino acids. In germline, CDR1 is SGDLS, CDR2 YYNGEE. The V end was cut by 4 bases, the J end by 1 base, with 14 bases between. The CDR3 region is CASSPRRGGTNEKLFF. CDR3 DNA: TGTGCCAGCAGCCCCCGAAGGGGGGGAACTAATGAAAAACTGTTTTTT.

V usage is TRBV7-9 and J usage is TRBJ2-1, with 8 bases matching TRBD2. The J segment lost 15 bases and the V segment lost 5 bases, leaving 9 bases of the junction unmatched. CDR3 length: 12 residues. Per the germline V gene, CDR1 is SEHNR and CDR2 is FQNEAQ (reference sequence). CDR3 loop: CASSAAGTSMFF. In DNA form, the CDR3 reads TGTGCCAGCAGCGCCGCCGGGACTAGTATGTTCTTC.

Worth noting for this clone: An end of the junction does not agree with germline; a read error may underlie this. This chain joins TRBV5-4 and TRBJ1-2, with 9 bases that match TRBD1. Looked up from germline, CDR1 is SGHNT and CDR2 is YYREEE (reference sequence). The CDR3 is made up of 17 amino acids. The CDR3 protein is CASSQAWDRATNYGYTF. Written as DNA, the CDR3 is TGCGCCAGCAGCCAAGCTTGGGACAGGGCTACTAACTATGGCTACACCTTC.

V gene TRBV7-6 combines with J gene TRBJ2-1; D is unresolved. The CDR3 loop spans 13 amino acids. CDR1 and CDR2 from the germline V gene are SGHVS and FNYEAQ. V was cut by 5 bases and J by 1 base, with 6 bases left in between. Here the CDR3 reads CASSLKSYNEQFF. In DNA form, the CDR3 reads TGTGCCAGCAGCCTCAAGTCCTACAATGAGCAGTTCTTC.

The chain couples TRBV5-1 to TRBJ2-2, with 7 bases matching TRBD2. The V gene's germline CDR1 is SGHRS and CDR2 YFSETQ. The CDR3 consists of 15 residues. V dropped 3 bases and J dropped 6; count of bases not matched to a gene: 8. The CDR3 nucleotides read TGCGCCAGCAGCTCAGCGGGATCGTGGGCCGGGGAGCTGTTTTTT. Protein: CASSSAGSWAGELFF.

In this sample, this clone turned up a few times. V and J are TRBV10-3 and TRBJ1-1; D not certain. V gave up 0 bases and J gave up 5 bases, with 13 bases separating them. The CDR3 consists of 15 residues. CDR1 is ENHRY and CDR2 is SYGVKD in the germline V gene. The CDR3 sequence: CAISESAGLKTEAFF. DNA for the CDR3: TGTGCCATCAGTGAGTCGGCGGGCCTCAAGACTGAAGCTTTCTTT.

V gene TRBV7-6 combines with J gene TRBJ2-7; D not certain. Germline V gives CDR1 SGHVS, CDR2 FNYEAQ. CDR3 length equals 14 residues. Trimming pared 5 bases from V and 3 bases from J, leaving 14 bases between. The CDR3, as DNA: TGTGCCAGCAGCACCCCCCAGCAGAGCTACGAGCAGTACTTC. This gives the protein CASSTPQQSYEQYF.

CDR3 in amino acids: CASCPAGANEQFF. CDR3 bases: TGTGCCAGTTGCCCAGCGGGGGCCAATGAGCAGTTCTTC. The chain joins TRBV11-2 to TRBJ2-1; 8 nucleotides match TRBD2. The germline CDR1 and CDR2 sequences are SGHAT and FQNNGV. The CDR3 contains 13 residues. V dropped 9 bases and J dropped 6; count of bases not matched to a gene: 7.

The genes are TRBV10-3 and TRBJ2-7; TRBD1 agrees at 12 bases. The CDR3 runs 14 residues. Looked up from germline, CDR1 is ENHRY and CDR2 is SYGVKD. V lost 8 bases to trimming and J lost 2 bases; unmatched junction nucleotides: 4. CDR3 sequence: CAIRDRGPTYEQYF. For the CDR3, the DNA is TGTGCCATCCGGGACAGGGGGCCCACCTACGAGCAGTACTTC.

The CDR3, as DNA: TGTGCCAGCTACAGCCGTACTACGACCGACTATGGCTACACCTTC. Encoded protein: CASYSRTTTDYGYTF. The chain recombines TRBV21-1 with TRBJ1-2. TRBV21-1 is assigned pseudogene status. The CDR3 contains 15 residues.

V is TRBV25-1 and J is TRBJ2-5; D possibly corresponds to TRBD1 (6 bases). V lost 0 bases to trimming and J lost 5 bases, with 13 bases between them. Germline CDR1 is MGHDK and CDR2 is SYGVNS. The CDR3 extends over 15 amino acids. In DNA, the CDR3 is TGTGCCAGCAGTGAATATAGGGGGAGAGAGGAGACCCAGTACTTC. Amino acids: CASSEYRGREETQYF.

This clone was found a few times. The V and J genes are TRBV19 and TRBJ2-7; possibly TRBD1 for D (5 bases). The CDR3 contains 14 residues. Trimming left V 3 bases short and J 0 bases short, with 9 bases between. CDR1 LNHDA and CDR2 SQIVND come from the germline V gene (reference sequence). CDR3 region: CASSMGPVSYEQYF. The CDR3 region has the DNA TGTGCCAGTAGTATGGGGCCGGTCTCCTACGAGCAGTACTTC.

This clone was counted only a few times. CDR3 sequence: CASSREGYEQYF. The CDR3 region has the DNA TGCGCCAGCAGCCGGGAGGGCTACGAGCAGTACTTC. The V call is TRBV5-1, the J call TRBJ2-7; TRBD2 aligns across 8 bases. Germline CDR1 reads SGHRS; CDR2 reads YFSETQ. This CDR3 comprises 12 residues. V shed 4 bases and J 3 bases; nucleotides not matched to a gene: 0.

The chain recombines TRBV9 with TRBJ2-1; the match to TRBD2 covers 13 bases. Germline V lookup: CDR1 SGDLS, CDR2 YYNGEE. This CDR3 spans 19 amino acids. Trimming cost V 4 bases and J 0 bases; bases outside gene matches: 10. CDR3: CASSRTGTSGTGSYNEQFF. The CDR3 bases are TGTGCCAGCAGCAGAACCGGGACTAGCGGGACTGGCTCCTACAATGAGCAGTTCTTC. The whole variable domain, filled in from reference TRBV9 and TRBJ2-1, reads DSGVTQTPKHLITATGQRVTLRCSPRSGDLSVYWYQQSLDQGLQFLIQYYNGEERAKGNILERFSAQQFPDLHSELNLSSLELGDSALYFCASSRTGTSGTGSYNEQFFGPGTRLTVL.

The chain links TRBV6-1 to TRBJ1-5; unclear D gene. CDR1 is MNHNS, CDR2 SASEGT, per germline. V lost 3 bases, J lost 3 bases, and 6 bases lay in between. This CDR3 has 13 residues. CDR3 loop: CASSDRTNQPQHF. As DNA, the CDR3 is TGTGCCAGCAGTGATCGAACCAATCAGCCCCAGCATTTT.

The J gene is TRBJ1-2, the V gene TRBV7-2; 10 bases are a match to TRBD1. The CDR3 totals 18 residues. V trimming: 1 base; J trimming: 6 bases; junction bases outside the gene matches: 14. Germline CDR1 SGHTA, CDR2 FQGNSA. CDR3 loop: CASSLELGTGDGLHGYTF. DNA of the CDR3: TGTGCCAGCAGCTTAGAATTAGGGACAGGGGACGGACTTCATGGCTACACCTTC. Variable domain in full (rest from reference TRBV7-2 and TRBJ1-2): GAGVSQSPSNKVTEKGKDVELRCDPISGHTALYWYRQSLGQGLEFLIYFQGNSAPDKSGLPSDRFSAERTGGSVSTLTIQRTQQEDSAVYLCASSLELGTGDGLHGYTFGSGTRLTVV.

The J gene is TRBJ1-1, the V gene TRBV7-2; D gene ambiguous. Germline V gene lookup returns CDR1 SGHTA and CDR2 FQGNSA. Trimming shortened V by 1 base and J by 3 bases, and 9 bases separated the two germline ends. This CDR3 spans 14 amino acids. CDR3: CASSLEVSYTEAFF. The CDR3 nucleotides read TGTGCCAGCAGCTTAGAAGTCAGCTACACTGAAGCTTTCTTT.

The chain combines TRBV5-1 with TRBJ2-7; 8 nucleotides line up with TRBD2. Unmatched junction bases numbered 9, after V lost 0 bases and J lost 7 bases. This CDR3 region has 15 residues. Germline V lookup: CDR1 SGHRS, CDR2 YFSETQ. The CDR3 DNA is TGCGCCAGCAGCTTGGGTGCAGCGGGAGAAGGGGAGCAGTACTTC. It specifies CASSLGAAGEGEQYF. Drawing the rest from reference TRBV5-1 and TRBJ2-7, the complete variable domain is KAGVTQTPRYLIKTRGQQVTLSCSPISGHRSVSWYQQTPGQGLQFLFEYFSETQRNKGNFPGRFSGRQFSNSRSEMNVSTLELGDSALYLCASSLGAAGEGEQYFGPGTRLTVT.

The chain is built from TRBV30 and TRBJ2-1; 9 positions match TRBD2. Trimming cost V 2 bases and J 10 bases; bases outside gene matches: 15. CDR3 size: 16 residues. Germline V CDR1 and CDR2: GTSNPN, SVGIG (reference sequence). The CDR3 DNA sequence: TGTGCCTGGAGTAGCTTTAGGCGGGAGGGCCTGAGGGAGCAGTTCTTC. Amino acid sequence: CAWSSFRREGLREQFF.

The genes are TRBV2 and TRBJ1-5; D is uncertain. The CDR3 length is 14 residues. Germline loops: CDR1 SNHLY, CDR2 FYNNEI. Trimming pared 3 bases from V and 7 bases from J, leaving 13 bases between. For the CDR3, the DNA is TGTGCCAGCAGTGATTGGGGAAATGGCCAGCCCCAGCATTTT. Translated, it gives CASSDWGNGQPQHF.